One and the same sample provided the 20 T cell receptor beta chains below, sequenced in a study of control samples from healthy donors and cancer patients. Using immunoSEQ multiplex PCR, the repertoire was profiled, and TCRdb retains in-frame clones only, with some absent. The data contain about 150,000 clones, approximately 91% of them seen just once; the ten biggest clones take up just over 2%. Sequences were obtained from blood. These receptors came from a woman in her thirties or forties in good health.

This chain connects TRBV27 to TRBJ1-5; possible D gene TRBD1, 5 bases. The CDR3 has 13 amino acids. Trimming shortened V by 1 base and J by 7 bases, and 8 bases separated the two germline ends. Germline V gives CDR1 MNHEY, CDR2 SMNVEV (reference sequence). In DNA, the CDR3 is TGTGCCAGCAGTTTATGGGAGGGGCAGCCCCAGCATTTT. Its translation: CASSLWEGQPQHF.

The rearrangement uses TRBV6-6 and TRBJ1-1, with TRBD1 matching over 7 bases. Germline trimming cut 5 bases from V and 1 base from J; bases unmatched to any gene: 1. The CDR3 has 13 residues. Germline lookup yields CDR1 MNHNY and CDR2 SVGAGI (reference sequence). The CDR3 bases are TGTGCCAGCAGTGACAGGGAGAACACTGAAGCTTTCTTT. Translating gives CASSDRENTEAFF.

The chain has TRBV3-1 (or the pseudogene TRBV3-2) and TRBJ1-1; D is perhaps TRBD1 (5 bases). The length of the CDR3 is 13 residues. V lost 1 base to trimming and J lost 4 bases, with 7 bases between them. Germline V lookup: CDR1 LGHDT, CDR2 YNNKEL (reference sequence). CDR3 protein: CASSQGGGTEAFF. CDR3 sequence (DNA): TGTGCCAGCAGCCAAGGGGGGGGCACTGAAGCTTTCTTT.

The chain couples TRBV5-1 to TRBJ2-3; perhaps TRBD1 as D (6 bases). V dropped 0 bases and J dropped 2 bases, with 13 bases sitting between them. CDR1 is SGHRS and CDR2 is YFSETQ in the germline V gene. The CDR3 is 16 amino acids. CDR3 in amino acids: CASSLAVQGYTDTQYF. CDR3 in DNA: TGCGCCAGCAGCTTGGCAGTTCAGGGGTACACAGATACGCAGTATTTT.

The CDR3 protein is CASSPQGTYGYTF. CDR3 coding DNA: TGTGCCAGCAGCCCTCAGGGTACCTATGGCTACACCTTC. The rearrangement joins TRBV12-3 or TRBV12-4 to TRBJ1-2; D may be TRBD1 (5 bases). This CDR3 is 13 amino acids long. V lost 6 bases and J lost 4, with 12 bases in between.

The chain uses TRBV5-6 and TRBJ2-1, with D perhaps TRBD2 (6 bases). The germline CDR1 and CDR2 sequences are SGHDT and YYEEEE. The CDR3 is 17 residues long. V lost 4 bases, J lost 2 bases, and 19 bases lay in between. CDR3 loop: CASSQPVAGPPYNEQFF. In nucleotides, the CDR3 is TGTGCCAGCAGCCAACCGGTGGCGGGGCCCCCCTACAATGAGCAGTTCTTC.

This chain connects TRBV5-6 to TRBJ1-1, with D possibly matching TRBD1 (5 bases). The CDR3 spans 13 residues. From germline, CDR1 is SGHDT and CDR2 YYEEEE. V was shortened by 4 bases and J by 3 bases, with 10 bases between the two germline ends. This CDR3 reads CASSTPGYTEAFF. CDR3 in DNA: TGTGCCAGCAGCACCCCAGGGTACACTGAAGCTTTCTTT.

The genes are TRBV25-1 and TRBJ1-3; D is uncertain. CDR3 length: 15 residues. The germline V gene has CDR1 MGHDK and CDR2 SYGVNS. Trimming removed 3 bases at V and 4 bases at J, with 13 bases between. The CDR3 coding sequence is TGTGCCAGCAGTGACGATCGGTTGGCCGGAAACACCATATATTTT. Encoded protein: CASSDDRLAGNTIYF.

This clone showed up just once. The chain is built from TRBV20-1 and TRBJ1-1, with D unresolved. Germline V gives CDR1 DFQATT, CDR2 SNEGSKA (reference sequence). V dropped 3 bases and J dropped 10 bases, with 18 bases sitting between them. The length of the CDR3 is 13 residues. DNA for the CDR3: TGCAGTGCTAGTAATCCCTCCATAGGGCGAGCTTTCTTT. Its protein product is CSASNPSIGRAFF.

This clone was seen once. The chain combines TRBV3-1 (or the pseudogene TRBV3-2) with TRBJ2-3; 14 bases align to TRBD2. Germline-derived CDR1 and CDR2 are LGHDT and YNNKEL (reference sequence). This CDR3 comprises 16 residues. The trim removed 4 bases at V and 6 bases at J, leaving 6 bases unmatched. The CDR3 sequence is CASSRGTSGSGDTQYF. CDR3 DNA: TGTGCCAGCAGCCGCGGGACTAGCGGGAGCGGGGATACGCAGTATTTT.

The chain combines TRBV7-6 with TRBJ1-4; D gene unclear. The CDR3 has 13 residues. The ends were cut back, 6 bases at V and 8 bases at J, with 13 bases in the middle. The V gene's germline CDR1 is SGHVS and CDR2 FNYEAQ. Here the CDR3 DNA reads TGTGCCAGCAGTCCCGACGTGGGGGAAAAACTGTTTTTT. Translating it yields CASSPDVGEKLFF. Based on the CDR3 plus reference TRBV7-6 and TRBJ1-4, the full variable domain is GAGVSQSPRYKVTKRGQDVALRCDPISGHVSLYWYRQALGQGPEFLTYFNYEAQQDKSGLPNDRFSAERPEGSISTLTIQRTEQRDSAMYRCASSPDVGEKLFFGSGTQLSVL.

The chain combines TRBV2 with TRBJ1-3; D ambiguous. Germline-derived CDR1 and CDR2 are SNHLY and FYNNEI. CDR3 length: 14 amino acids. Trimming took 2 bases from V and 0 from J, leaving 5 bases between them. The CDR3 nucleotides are TGTGCCAGCAGTGAAAGGACCTCTGGAAACACCATATATTTT. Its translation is CASSERTSGNTIYF.

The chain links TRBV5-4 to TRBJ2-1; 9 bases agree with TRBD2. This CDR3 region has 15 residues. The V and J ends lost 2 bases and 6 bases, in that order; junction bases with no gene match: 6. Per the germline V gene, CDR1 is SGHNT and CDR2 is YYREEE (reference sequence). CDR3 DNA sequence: TGTGCCAGCAGCTTCGGTGGGACTAGCACCAATGAGCAGTTCTTC. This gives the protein CASSFGGTSTNEQFF.

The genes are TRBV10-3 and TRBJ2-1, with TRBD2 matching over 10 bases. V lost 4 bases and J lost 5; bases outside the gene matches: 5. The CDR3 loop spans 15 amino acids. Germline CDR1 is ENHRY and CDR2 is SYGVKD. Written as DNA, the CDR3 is TGTGCCATCAGTGGGGCTAGCGGGGGAGACAATGAGCAGTTCTTC. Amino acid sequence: CAISGASGGDNEQFF.

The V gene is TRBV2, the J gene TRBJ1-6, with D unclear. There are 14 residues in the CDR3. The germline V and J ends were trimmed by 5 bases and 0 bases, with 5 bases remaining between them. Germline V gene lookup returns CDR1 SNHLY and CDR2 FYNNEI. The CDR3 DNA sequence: TGTGCCAGCAGTCGATACTCCTATAATTCACCCCTCCACTTT. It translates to CASSRYSYNSPLHF.

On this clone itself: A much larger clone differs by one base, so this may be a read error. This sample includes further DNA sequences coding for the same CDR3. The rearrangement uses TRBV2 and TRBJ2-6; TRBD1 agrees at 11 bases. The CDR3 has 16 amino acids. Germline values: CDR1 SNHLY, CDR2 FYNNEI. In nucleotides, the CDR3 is TGTGCCAGAGGGACAGGGGGGAGCTCTGGAGCCAACGTCCTGACTTTC. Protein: CARGTGGSSGANVLTF.

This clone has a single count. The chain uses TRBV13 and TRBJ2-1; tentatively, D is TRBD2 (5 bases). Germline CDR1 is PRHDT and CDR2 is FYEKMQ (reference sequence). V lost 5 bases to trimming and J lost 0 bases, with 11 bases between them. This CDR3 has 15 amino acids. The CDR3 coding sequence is TGTGCCAGCAGCCCTCGGGGAAGCTCCTACAATGAGCAGTTCTTC. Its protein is CASSPRGSSYNEQFF.

The CDR3 bases are TGTGCCAGCAGCACTACGGGACGGTACTCTGGAAACACCATATATTTT. Its translation is CASSTTGRYSGNTIYF. The rearrangement links TRBV7-2 to TRBJ1-3, with D possibly TRBD1 on 5 matching bases. With 5 bases removed from V and 0 bases from J, the gap between germline ends came to 14 bases. The CDR3 has 16 amino acids. The germline CDR1 and CDR2 sequences are SGHTA and FQGNSA.

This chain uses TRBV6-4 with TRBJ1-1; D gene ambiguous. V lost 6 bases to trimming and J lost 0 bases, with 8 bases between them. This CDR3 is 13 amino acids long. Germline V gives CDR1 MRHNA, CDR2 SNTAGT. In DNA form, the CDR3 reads TGTGCCAGCAGCTCACAGATGAACACTGAAGCTTTCTTT. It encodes CASSSQMNTEAFF.

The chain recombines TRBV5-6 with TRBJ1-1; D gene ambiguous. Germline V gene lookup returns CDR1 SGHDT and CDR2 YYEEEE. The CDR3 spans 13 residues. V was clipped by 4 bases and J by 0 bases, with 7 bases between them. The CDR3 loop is CASSPWVNTEAFF. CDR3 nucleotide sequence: TGTGCCAGCAGCCCATGGGTGAACACTGAAGCTTTCTTT.